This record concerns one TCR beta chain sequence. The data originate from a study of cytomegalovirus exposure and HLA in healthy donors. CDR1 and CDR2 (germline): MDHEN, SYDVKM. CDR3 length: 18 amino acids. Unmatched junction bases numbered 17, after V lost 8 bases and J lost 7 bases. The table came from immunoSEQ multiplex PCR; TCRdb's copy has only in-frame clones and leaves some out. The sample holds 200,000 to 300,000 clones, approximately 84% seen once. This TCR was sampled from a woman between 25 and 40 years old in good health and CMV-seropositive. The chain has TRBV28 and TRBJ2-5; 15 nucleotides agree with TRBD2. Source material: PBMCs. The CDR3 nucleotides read TGTGCCAGCTCCGGACTAGCGGGAGGGCCGACACCCGGAGGGACCCAGTACTTC. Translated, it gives CASSGLAGGPTPGGTQYF.